The 9 T cell receptor beta chains below were found in one sample sequenced in a study of control samples from healthy donors and cancer patients. Clones were sequenced by immunoSEQ multiplex PCR, and TCRdb holds only the in-frame ones, with some missing. Of roughly 60,000 clones in the sample, 94% were seen once. The source material was blood. These receptors were taken from a man aged 25 to 40 in good health.

The chain combines TRBV19 with TRBJ2-1, with a tentative D call TRBD2 (6 bases). Trimming left V 6 bases short and J 6 bases short, with 9 bases between. Germline V gene sequence: CDR1 LNHDA, CDR2 SQIVND (reference sequence). The CDR3 is 12 amino acids. The CDR3 bases are TGTGCCAGTAGCAGTAGCGGCAATGAGCAGTTCTTC. Encoded protein: CASSSSGNEQFF.

This rearrangement joins TRBV18 to TRBJ2-7; TRBD1 is a possible D gene (6 bases). The CDR3 covers 15 residues. Trimming cost V 0 bases and J 3 bases, with 12 bases left between them. Germline V gene sequence: CDR1 KGHSH, CDR2 LQKENI. The CDR3 sequence is CASSPPSDRSYEQYF. The CDR3 DNA follows: TGTGCCAGCTCACCACCAAGTGACAGGAGCTACGAGCAGTACTTC.

The chain combines TRBV6-5 with TRBJ1-6; 9 bases are a match to TRBD1. With V trimmed by 8 bases and J by 9 bases, 8 bases remained unmatched. CDR3 size: 14 residues. CDR1 MNHEY and CDR2 SVGAGI come from the germline V gene. CDR3 protein: CASRHRDRVSPLHF. The CDR3 DNA reads as TGTGCCAGCCGACACCGGGACAGGGTTTCACCCCTCCACTTT.

The V and J genes are TRBV27 and TRBJ2-2; 9 bases match TRBD2. CDR1 MNHEY and CDR2 SMNVEV come from the germline V gene (reference sequence). This CDR3 has 15 residues. V lost 5 bases and J lost 2; bases outside the gene matches: 3. The DNA of the CDR3 is TGTGCCAGCAGTCTGGGACTAGCAAACACCGGGGAGCTGTTTTTT. Translation: CASSLGLANTGELFF.

The chain uses TRBV24-1 and TRBJ2-3; possibly TRBD1 for D (5 bases). The V gene's germline CDR1 is KGHDR and CDR2 SFDVKD. The CDR3 is 16 amino acids. Trimming shortened V by 1 base and J by 6 bases, and 16 bases separated the two germline ends. CDR3 nucleotide sequence: TGTGCCACCAGTGATTTAAGCCAGGGAAGCCTGGATACGCAGTATTTT. Amino acid sequence: CATSDLSQGSLDTQYF.

The rearrangement uses TRBV19 and TRBJ2-1; 9 positions match TRBD1. Looked up from germline, CDR1 is LNHDA and CDR2 is SQIVND (reference sequence). The ends lost 5 bases at V and 6 bases at J; junction bases unmatched: 5. The CDR3 consists of 14 residues. In DNA, the CDR3 is TGTGCCAGTAGTTCCGGGACAGGGCTCAATGAGCAGTTCTTC. Residues: CASSSGTGLNEQFF.

The J gene is TRBJ2-1, the V gene TRBV7-2; a possible D gene is TRBD2 (5 bases). V shed 2 bases and J shed 4 bases, with 9 bases lying between them. Per the germline V gene, CDR1 is SGHTA and CDR2 is FQGNSA. CDR3 length: 14 residues. Here the CDR3 DNA reads TGTGCCAGCAGCTTACCAATAGCGTACAATGAGCAGTTCTTC. This translates into CASSLPIAYNEQFF.

The genes are TRBV28 and TRBJ1-2; perhaps TRBD1 as D (5 bases). Germline values: CDR1 MDHEN, CDR2 SYDVKM. CDR3 length equals 14 residues. The germline V and J ends were trimmed by 4 bases and 10 bases, with 19 bases remaining between them. Written as DNA, the CDR3 is TGTGCCAGCAGTTCCCCCGGGACTGGAGTAGTCTACACCTTC. Protein sequence: CASSSPGTGVVYTF.

The rearrangement links TRBV11-2 to TRBJ2-1; 12 bases line up with TRBD2. Losses at the gene ends were 6 bases for V and 9 bases for J; bases not matched to a gene: 9. There are 15 residues in the CDR3. From germline, CDR1 is SGHAT and CDR2 FQNNGV. In nucleotides, the CDR3 is TGTGCCAGCAGAGAGACTAGCGGGAGATCAGGTGAGCAGTTCTTC. It specifies CASRETSGRSGEQFF.